This T cell receptor beta chain appears in the sequencing data of a study of identical twins. Study conclusions and caveats: There were fewer insertions in abundant cord blood beta clonotypes, but memory repertoires showed no such pattern.

The CDR3 has 15 residues. V was clipped by 0 bases and J by 2 bases, with 9 bases between them. Looked up from germline, CDR1 is SGHVS and CDR2 is FQNEAQ. TCRdb passed the 5' RACE reads through MiXCR, listing each CDR3 protein once. The sample lists a few hundred thousand distinct CDR3 sequences, roughly 8% occurring once. The sample holds a few counts of this clonotype. Its target is unknown. This sample was shared with a second study, whose subject was yellow fever vaccine responses in identical twins.

The TCR was taken from a woman under 30 in good health. This sequence joins TRBV7-8 and TRBJ2-3; D call uncertain. Sequenced input: CD8+ T cells sorted from blood. The CDR3 here is CASSLAILYTDTQYF. The CDR3 DNA sequence: TGTGCCAGCAGCTTAGCGATTTTGTACACAGATACGCAGTATTTT.